Given below is one T cell receptor beta chain in context. The sample is drawn from a study of shared clonotypes between healthy human individuals. This table comes from immunoSEQ multiplex PCR, and its TCRdb copy is limited to in-frame clones, with some not included. The top ten clones hold 0.85% to 1% of a sample with about a million clones, 60% to 80% of them seen once. Germline lookup yields CDR1 MDHEN and CDR2 SYDVKM. V lost 4 bases to trimming and J lost 7 bases, with 10 bases between them. The CDR3 spans 12 residues. Those who donated were healthy HIV-negative adults, with no recent acute infections or vaccinations reported.

This TCR came from a man between 18 and 29 years old in good health. Some clones in this sample may be carry-over from other donors' samples. The chain recombines TRBV28 with TRBJ1-2; D is uncertain. Sequenced input: memory CD4+ T cells from PBMCs. Subset reported: CD45RA-negative fraction. CDR3 amino acids: CASSSVRTGYTF. The CDR3 DNA follows: TGTGCCAGCAGTTCAGTGAGGACTGGCTACACCTTC.